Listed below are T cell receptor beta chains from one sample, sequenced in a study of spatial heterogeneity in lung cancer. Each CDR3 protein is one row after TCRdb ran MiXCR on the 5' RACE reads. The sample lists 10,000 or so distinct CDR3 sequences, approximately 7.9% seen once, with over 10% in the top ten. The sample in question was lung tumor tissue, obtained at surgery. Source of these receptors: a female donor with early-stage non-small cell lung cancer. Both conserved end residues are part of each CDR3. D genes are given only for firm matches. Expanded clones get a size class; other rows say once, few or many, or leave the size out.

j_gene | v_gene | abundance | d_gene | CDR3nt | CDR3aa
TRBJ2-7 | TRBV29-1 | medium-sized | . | TGCAGCGCCTCACCCAAGGGAATTTTCTACGAGCAGTACTTC | CSASPKGIFYEQYF
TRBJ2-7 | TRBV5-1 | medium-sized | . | TGCGCCAGCAGCGAAGCCAGGGGCGCTCCCTACGAGCAGTACTTC | CASSEARGAPYEQYF
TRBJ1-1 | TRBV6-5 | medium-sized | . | TGTGCCAGCAGTTACTCGAGGTCGGGAGGTTTGAACACTGAAGCTTTCTTT | CASSYSRSGGLNTEAFF
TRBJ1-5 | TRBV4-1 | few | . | TGCGCCAGCAGCCAAGAGGGTACAGGGTTCCGCCACCAGCCCCAGCATTTT | CASSQEGTGFRHQPQHF
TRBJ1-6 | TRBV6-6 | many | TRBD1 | TGTGCCAGCAGTTACCAACAGGGGAGGGCCTATAATTCACCCCTCCACTTT | CASSYQQGRAYNSPLHF
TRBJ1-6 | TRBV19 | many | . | TGTGCCAGTAGTATTCTTTCTGGAAAGGATAATTCACCCCTCCACTTT | CASSILSGKDNSPLHF
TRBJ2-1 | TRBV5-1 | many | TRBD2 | TGCGCCAGCAGCATGCCTGGACTAGCGGGGGGGCCCGCGTCCTACAATGAGCAGTTCTTC | CASSMPGLAGGPASYNEQFF
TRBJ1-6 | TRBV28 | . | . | TGTGCCGCAGGGAGGCCCTATAATTCACCCCTCCACTTT | CAAGRPYNSPLHF
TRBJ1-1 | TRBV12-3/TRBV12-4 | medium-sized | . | TGTGCCAGCACCCAACCCCCTATTCGAGCTTTCTTT | CASTQPPIRAFF
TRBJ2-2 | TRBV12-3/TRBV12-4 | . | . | TGTGCCAGCAGTTTAAAGTGGGAGCTGTTTTTT | CASSLKWELFF
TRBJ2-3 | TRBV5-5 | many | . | TGTGCCAGCAGCCCGTTGGTACTCGGGGCGGTTATGGGCACAGATACGCAGTATTTT | CASSPLVLGAVMGTDTQYF
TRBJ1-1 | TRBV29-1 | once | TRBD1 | TGCAGCGTTGAGTTAGGGGGCGATACCCACCACGTCAACACTGAAGCTTTCTTT | CSVELGGDTHHVNTEAFF
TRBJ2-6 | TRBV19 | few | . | TGTGCCAGTAGTACCAGCTCTGGGGCCAACGTCCTGACTTTC | CASSTSSGANVLTF
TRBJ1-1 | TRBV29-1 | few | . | TGCAGTTGCGCCGTAACAGGGTACACTGAAGCTTTCTTT | CSCAVTGYTEAFF
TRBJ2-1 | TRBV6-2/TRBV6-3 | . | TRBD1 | TGTGCCAGCAGCCACAGGGGGCCCAGCTCCTACAATGAGCAGTCCTTC | CASSHRGPSSYNEQSF